These T cell receptor beta chains were read from a single sample in a study of T cells in Graves' hyperthyroidism and ophthalmopathy. One entry per CDR3 protein, called by TCRdb with MiXCR from the multiplex PCR reads. The sample holds about 620,000 distinct CDR3 sequences, about a sixth seen once. The specimen sequenced was blood. These TCRs come from a woman in her thirties with Graves' hyperthyroidism. The CDR3 runs from the conserved cysteine through the conserved F or W. The D gene is left open where the match is weak. Rows give clone size only sometimes, using once, few, many, or a class for an expanded clone.

many,TRBJ1-3,.,TRBV30,TGTGCCTGGAGTCAGTACTCTGGAAACACCATATATTTT,CAWSQYSGNTIYF
few,TRBJ2-3,.,TRBV29-1,TGCAGTGCACCTCTAGACAAAGTTGAGGGGAGCACAGATACGCAGTATTTT,CSAPLDKVEGSTDTQYF
many,TRBJ2-3,.,TRBV30,TGTGCCTCCTTGGGGAGGATCCAACCTACGCAGTATTTT,CASLGRIQPTQYF
few,TRBJ1-2,TRBD1,TRBV4-3,TGCGCCAGCAGCCAAGTACCCGGGACAGGGCGGGATTATGGCTACACCTTC,CASSQVPGTGRDYGYTF
.,TRBJ1-3,TRBD1,TRBV6-2/TRBV6-3,TGTGCCAGCAGTTACCAGGGGACAGCTCACTCTTCTGGAAACACCATATATTTT,CASSYQGTAHSSGNTIYF
.,TRBJ2-1,.,TRBV14,TGTGCCAGCAGCCACATCAAAGGGCTAGCGACTATGTCCTACAATGAGCAGTTCTTC,CASSHIKGLATMSYNEQFF
.,TRBJ2-1,.,TRBV20-1,TGCAGTGCTAGGGGGACCCAACGCTCTAACAATGAGCAGTTCTTC,CSARGTQRSNNEQFF
many,TRBJ2-1,.,TRBV2,TGTGCCAGCAGTGTTGGCCGGCAGAATGAGCAGTTCTTC,CASSVGRQNEQFF
many,TRBJ1-5,.,TRBV16,TGTGCCAGCAGCCAATTCCAGGCAAGCAATCAGCCCCAGCATTTT,CASSQFQASNQPQHF
many,TRBJ2-7,.,TRBV6-1,TGTGCCAGCAGTTATTGGGCAGGGAAAAACGAGCAGTACTTC,CASSYWAGKNEQYF
many,TRBJ1-6,.,TRBV2,TGTGCCAGCAAGCGGGACGGTTATAATTCACCCCTCCACTTT,CASKRDGYNSPLHF
many,TRBJ2-1,TRBD2,TRBV20-1,TGCAGTGCTAGAGATAATGATGGACTAGCGGGTTATGAGCAGTTCTTC,CSARDNDGLAGYEQFF
many,TRBJ2-5,.,TRBV11-2,TGTGCCAGCAGCTTAGTAGGTTGGATTCAAGAGACCCAGTACTTC,CASSLVGWIQETQYF
.,TRBJ2-3,.,TRBV5-1,TGCGCCAGCAGCGTCACCCCGGGACTTCGGGCGGATACGCAGTATTTT,CASSVTPGLRADTQYF
many,TRBJ1-4,.,TRBV6-5,TGTGCCAGCAGTTACAATCAGGGTACTAATGAAAAACTGTTTTTT,CASSYNQGTNEKLFF
many,TRBJ2-5,.,TRBV2,TGTGCCAGCAGCGGACAGAGTCAAGAGACCCAGTACTTC,CASSGQSQETQYF
.,TRBJ2-7,.,TRBV13,TGTGCCAGCAGCTTGCAGCGACGTTCCGGGCAGTACTTC,CASSLQRRSGQYF
.,TRBJ2-7,.,TRBV12-3/TRBV12-4,TGTGCCAGCAGCGTGGGGGGACAGTTCGTAGGTGAGCAGTACTTC,CASSVGGQFVGEQYF
.,TRBJ2-7,.,TRBV5-1,TGCGCCAGCGGCTTTGACACCTACGAGCAGTACTTC,CASGFDTYEQYF
many,TRBJ2-1,.,TRBV7-3,TGTGCCAGCAGCTTGGCGCAGGGGCTATACAATGAGCAGTTCTTC,CASSLAQGLYNEQFF
many,TRBJ2-1,TRBD2,TRBV20-1,TGCAGTGCTAGAGGGGGACTAGCGGGAGGGCAGCAGTTCTTC,CSARGGLAGGQQFF
.,TRBJ2-7,TRBD2,TRBV28,TGTGCCAGCAGTTTCCGGGGGGGCGTCTACGAGCAGTACTTC,CASSFRGGVYEQYF
.,TRBJ2-7,TRBD2,TRBV5-1,TGCGCCAGCAGCTTGCGGACTAGCGGAACCTACGAGCAGTACTTC,CASSLRTSGTYEQYF
.,TRBJ2-7,TRBD2,TRBV20-1,TGCAGTGCTAGAGTGGGTGGGGGGGAGACCTACGAGCAGTACTTC,CSARVGGGETYEQYF
.,TRBJ2-7,.,TRBV12-3/TRBV12-4,TGTGCCAGCAGCCTCAGCGGGACACGCTGGAGAGAGCAGTACTTC,CASSLSGTRWREQYF
few,TRBJ2-7,.,TRBV6-1,TGTGCCAGCAGTAGGGTTTCTACCTACGAGCAGTACTTC,CASSRVSTYEQYF
.,TRBJ2-4,.,TRBV28,TGTGCCAGCAGTTGGGCCACAGGGATAATTCCCAAAAACATTCAGTACTTC,CASSWATGIIPKNIQYF
many,TRBJ1-2,.,TRBV28,TGTGCCAGCAGTGACACAGACTATGGCTACACCTTC,CASSDTDYGYTF
.,TRBJ2-3,.,TRBV29-1,TGCAGCGTTCCGGACGGCTCACGGGGAGATACGCAGTATTTT,CSVPDGSRGDTQYF
many,TRBJ2-7,TRBD2,TRBV27,TGTGCCAGCAGTTATAGCGGGAGGGGCCCCTACGAGCAGTACTTC,CASSYSGRGPYEQYF
.,TRBJ2-7,TRBD2,TRBV9,TGTGCCAGCAGCATTACTAGCGGGAGGCAATACGAGCAGTACTTC,CASSITSGRQYEQYF
.,TRBJ2-1,TRBD2,TRBV24-1,TGTGCCACCAGTGATCGGACTAGCGGGAGGGCGTCCTACAATGAGCAGTTCTTC,CATSDRTSGRASYNEQFF
few,TRBJ2-7,TRBD1,TRBV30,TGTGCCACTCACGACGGGACAGGGGGCACTAGCGAAGCCCCCTACGAGCAGTACTTC,CATHDGTGGTSEAPYEQYF
many,TRBJ2-5,.,TRBV6-5,TGTGCCAGCAGTTACTCGTTTGGAGGCGAGACCCAGTACTTC,CASSYSFGGETQYF
.,TRBJ2-7,TRBD2,TRBV2,TGTGCCAGCACACGCGGGAGGGCCCCGTACGAGCAGTACTTC,CASTRGRAPYEQYF
.,TRBJ2-5,TRBD2,TRBV11-2,TGTGCCAGCAGCCCCTTAGGACTAGCGGGAGAGGGGAGGGAGACCCAGTACTTC,CASSPLGLAGEGRETQYF
many,TRBJ2-7,TRBD1,TRBV2,TGTGCCAGCAGTCATCCCGGGACAGGGGGATACGAGCAGTACTTC,CASSHPGTGGYEQYF
many,TRBJ2-7,TRBD1,TRBV7-2,TGTGCCAGCAGCATCCAGGGGGTGGGCGAGCAGTACTTC,CASSIQGVGEQYF
many,TRBJ2-4,.,TRBV28,TGTGCCAGCAGGGCTAGCAGAGACATTCAGTACTTC,CASRASRDIQYF
few,TRBJ2-5,TRBD2,TRBV5-1,TGCGCCAGCAGCTTAGGACTAGCGGGAGGAATAAATCGAGAGACCCAGTACTTC,CASSLGLAGGINRETQYF
many,TRBJ1-5,TRBD1,TRBV28,TGTGCCAGCAGTCCTCGGACAGGGGCCCGTCAGCCCCAGCATTTT,CASSPRTGARQPQHF
few,TRBJ1-1,.,TRBV6-2/TRBV6-3,TGTGCCAGGGGAGGGAAGGTCGGAACTGAAGCTTTCTTT,CARGGKVGTEAFF
.,TRBJ2-5,TRBD1,TRBV14,TGTGCCAGCAGCCACCTCCGGGGAAGGGGGCGACAAGAGACCCAGTACTTC,CASSHLRGRGRQETQYF
few,TRBJ2-1,.,TRBV29-1,TGCAGCGTTCGGGACTTTGGGGATGAGCAGTTCTTC,CSVRDFGDEQFF
.,TRBJ2-2,.,TRBV7-3,TGTGCCAGCAGCTACGGTAGCGGGGAGCTGTTTTTT,CASSYGSGELFF
many,TRBJ2-3,TRBD1,TRBV28,TGTGCCAGCAGTGGGCGGACAGGGGCTATCAGCACAGATACGCAGTATTTT,CASSGRTGAISTDTQYF
few,TRBJ2-1,TRBD2,TRBV9,TGTGCCAGCAGCGTAGGTTCAGCGGGAGTCTACAATGAGCAGTTCTTC,CASSVGSAGVYNEQFF
many,TRBJ1-1,TRBD1,TRBV20-1,TGCAGTGCTAGAGACCGAACAGGGGCGAGGGCTTTCTTT,CSARDRTGARAFF
many,TRBJ2-5,.,TRBV6-5,TGTGCCAGCAGTTACTCGATTGGAGAGACCCAGTACTTC,CASSYSIGETQYF
few,TRBJ2-3,TRBD2,TRBV20-1,TGCAGTGCCGATACTAGCGGGAGAGATACGCAGTATTTT,CSADTSGRDTQYF
many,TRBJ2-3,TRBD2,TRBV27,TGTGCCAGCAGTTCCGGACTAGCGGGAGTTGGGAATACGCAGTATTTT,CASSSGLAGVGNTQYF
few,TRBJ2-7,.,TRBV5-1,TGCGCCAGCAGCTTCTTCCGGGACTCTAGCTCCTACGAGCAGTACTTC,CASSFFRDSSSYEQYF
once,TRBJ2-5,.,TRBV9,TGTGCCAGCAGCGTAGGGCAGCGAGAGACCCAGTACTTC,CASSVGQRETQYF
few,TRBJ1-2,TRBD1,TRBV4-2,TGTGCCAGCAGCCAGGACAGGTTGAGCGGAGGCTACACCTTC,CASSQDRLSGGYTF
many,TRBJ2-7,.,TRBV6-6,TGTGCCAGCAGTTACTCGACCACAACCTACGAGCAGTACTTC,CASSYSTTTYEQYF
.,TRBJ2-5,.,TRBV27,TGTGCCAGCAGACTGGCGTACCAAGAGACCCAGTACTTC,CASRLAYQETQYF
many,TRBJ2-2,.,TRBV20-1,TGCAGTGCTAGCGGGCCGAACACCGGGGAGCTGTTTTTT,CSASGPNTGELFF